Following are 23 T cell receptor beta chains from one sample sequenced in a study of Ad26.COV2.S vaccination and SARS-CoV-2 variants. The treatment here: around 19 received Ad26.COV2.S at low or high dose, single or two shots; 5 received placebo; per-sample allocation not given. Sampling occurred on day 63 after the first vaccine or placebo injection. Repertoires were generated with immunoSEQ multiplex PCR, while TCRdb's copy carries only in-frame clones and drops some. In the table there are 300,000 to 400,000 clones, approximately 81% of which are singletons. The material was peripheral blood, obtained in a trial of Ad26.COV2.S vaccine versus placebo. These receptors were taken from a person aged 18-60 years who received the Ad26.COV2.S COVID-19 vaccine or a placebo.

The rearrangement joins TRBV30 to TRBJ1-3, with a possible D match to TRBD1 (5 bases). The V end was cut by 3 bases, the J end by 3 bases, with 18 bases between. Germline CDR1 reads GTSNPN; CDR2 reads SVGIG (reference sequence). CDR3 length: 16 residues. This chain's CDR3 is CAWRPPWGEFGNTIYF. Here the CDR3 DNA reads TGTGCCTGGAGACCCCCTTGGGGGGAATTTGGAAACACCATATATTTT.

CDR3 nucleotide sequence: TGTGCCAGCTCACCAGACTCGGGGACCCGGCCCCAGTACTTC. Residues: CASSPDSGTRPQYF. The genes are TRBV18 and TRBJ2-5; D may correspond to TRBD1 or TRBD2 (5 bases each). The CDR3 loop spans 14 amino acids. Germline V lookup: CDR1 KGHSH, CDR2 LQKENI. Deletions cut 2 bases from V and 9 bases from J, with 16 bases between.

This sequence joins TRBV12-3 or TRBV12-4 and TRBJ2-3; D may correspond to TRBD1 or TRBD2 (5 bases each). This CDR3 spans 13 amino acids. The V gene lost 5 bases and the J gene lost 6 bases, with 12 bases spanning the gap. CDR3 nucleotide sequence: TGTGCCAGCAGTCCTCAGGGACCCGATACGCAGTATTTT. Translation: CASSPQGPDTQYF.

The chain recombines TRBV5-1 with TRBJ2-1; D gene ambiguous. The germline V and J ends were trimmed by 2 bases and 5 bases, with 8 bases remaining between them. The CDR3 totals 13 residues. Germline V gene sequence: CDR1 SGHRS, CDR2 YFSETQ. CDR3 bases: TGCGCCAGCAGCTTCTTCCGTAACAATGAGCAGTTCTTC. Its translation: CASSFFRNNEQFF.

This clone was picked up one time. The chain couples TRBV7-8 to TRBJ2-7, with TRBD2 matching 7 bases. Trimming removed 4 bases from V and 11 bases from J; junction bases left unmatched: 8. The V gene's germline CDR1 is SGHVS and CDR2 FQNEAQ. CDR3 length: 12 residues. The CDR3, as DNA: TGTGCCAGCAGCTCTCGGGGGGAAAGGAAGTACTTC. Its protein product is CASSSRGERKYF.

This chain connects TRBV2 to TRBJ2-7; 10 nucleotides align to TRBD1. Per the germline V gene, CDR1 is SNHLY and CDR2 is FYNNEI. The length of the CDR3 is 15 residues. V lost 8 bases to trimming and J lost 1 base; unmatched junction nucleotides: 8. The CDR3 sequence: CASPNGDRGSYEQYF. In nucleotides, the CDR3 is TGTGCCAGCCCAAATGGGGACAGGGGTTCCTACGAGCAGTACTTC.

This chain joins TRBV7-6 and TRBJ2-1; TRBD1 is a possible D gene (5 bases). The germline V and J ends were trimmed by 1 base and 3 bases, with 10 bases remaining between them. CDR1 is SGHVS, CDR2 FNYEAQ, per germline. The CDR3 spans 15 residues. CDR3 nucleotide sequence: TGTGCCAGCAGCTTAGGTCAGGGTGTCTACAATGAGCAGTTCTTC. Amino acid sequence: CASSLGQGVYNEQFF.

The chain uses TRBV18 and TRBJ2-5; 8 bases are a match to TRBD1. Looked up from germline, CDR1 is KGHSH and CDR2 is LQKENI. With V trimmed by 4 bases and J by 4 bases, 11 bases remained unmatched. This CDR3 has 16 residues. CDR3 protein: CASSRLRDRGGETQYF. The CDR3 DNA is TGTGCCAGCTCACGCCTCCGCGACAGGGGTGGAGAGACCCAGTACTTC.

The CDR3 sequence: CSASTGTSYEQYF. The CDR3 DNA is TGCAGTGCTAGTACAGGAACCTCCTACGAGCAGTACTTC. This chain uses TRBV20-1 with TRBJ2-7; D perhaps matches TRBD1 (5 bases). Germline CDR1 DFQATT, CDR2 SNEGSKA (reference sequence). The V and J ends lost 3 bases and 0 bases respectively, with 9 bases between them. The length of the CDR3 is 13 residues.

The rearrangement links TRBV4-3 to TRBJ2-3; TRBD1 agrees at 9 bases. Germline loops: CDR1 LGHNA, CDR2 YSLEER. The trim removed 0 bases at V and 2 bases at J, leaving 9 bases unmatched. This CDR3 region has 18 residues. This CDR3 is CASSQEGDRGFPTDTQYF. The CDR3 coding sequence is TGCGCCAGCAGCCAAGAGGGCGACAGGGGGTTTCCCACAGATACGCAGTATTTT.

The V call is TRBV5-4, the J call TRBJ2-5; weak D call: TRBD1 (6 bases). Trimming removed 5 bases at V and 1 base at J, with 12 bases between. The CDR3 length is 14 residues. Germline V CDR1 and CDR2: SGHNT, YYREEE (reference sequence). The CDR3 DNA reads TGTGCCAGCAGGCCCGGGACAAGCCAAGAGACCCAGTACTTC. As protein: CASRPGTSQETQYF. Combining the CDR3 with reference TRBV5-4 and TRBJ2-5 gives the whole variable domain ETGVTQSPTHLIKTRGQQVTLRCSSQSGHNTVSWYQQALGQGPQFIFQYYREEENGRGNFPPRFSGLQFPNYSSELNVNALELDDSALYLCASRPGTSQETQYFGPGTRLLVL.

The CDR3 DNA reads TGTGCCAGCAGCTTAGGACAGGGATTCGGTTCACCCCTCCACTTT. Its protein is CASSLGQGFGSPLHF. The chain uses TRBV7-9 and TRBJ1-6; 7 bases align to TRBD1. The V gene end was trimmed by 1 base and the J gene end by 9 bases; junction bases not matched to a gene: 6. Germline CDR1 and CDR2: SEHNR and FQNEAQ (reference sequence). The CDR3 is made up of 15 amino acids. The full variable domain, with the rest looked up from reference TRBV7-9 and TRBJ1-6, is DTGVSQNPRHKITKRGQNVTFRCDPISEHNRLYWYRQTLGQGPEFLTYFQNEAQLEKSRLLSDRFSAERPKGSFSTLEIQRTEQGDSAMYLCASSLGQGFGSPLHFGNGTRLTVT.

The rearrangement joins TRBV5-4 to TRBJ2-5; D call uncertain. This CDR3 has 15 amino acids. Per germline, CDR1 SGHNT and CDR2 YYREEE (reference sequence). For the CDR3, the DNA is TGTGCGATCAACCCTGGGTCCCCTAAACAAGAGACCCAGTACTTC. Translated, it gives CAINPGSPKQETQYF.

This chain links TRBV21-1 with TRBJ2-3; the table calls TRBD2, which could not be checked here. TRBV21-1 is a pseudogene locus. The length of the CDR3 is 13 residues. The CDR3 spells CASSRRSTDTQYF. CDR3 coding DNA: TGTGCCAGCAGCAGGAGGAGCACAGATACGCAGTATTTT.

The chain has TRBV5-6 and TRBJ2-4; no clear D. Germline assignment: CDR1 SGHDT and CDR2 YYEEEE. This CDR3 contains 15 residues. Between the trimmed V and J ends, which lost 4 bases and 0 bases, there was a span of 11 bases. This CDR3 is CASSRGSVAKNIQYF. The CDR3 DNA reads TGTGCCAGCAGCCGAGGCAGTGTAGCCAAAAACATTCAGTACTTC.

This clone was seen a handful of times. The chain combines TRBV30 with TRBJ2-2, with TRBD2 matching 7 bases. Trimming cost V 3 bases and J 6 bases; bases outside gene matches: 7. Germline CDR1 and CDR2: GTSNPN and SVGIG (reference sequence). This CDR3 contains 14 residues. In DNA form, the CDR3 reads TGTGCCTGGAGCCGGACTAGTAGGTCCGGGGAGCTGTTTTTT. This codes for CAWSRTSRSGELFF.

The J gene is TRBJ2-7, the V gene TRBV9, with D possibly matching TRBD1 (6 bases). Germline CDR1 SGDLS, CDR2 YYNGEE. Trimming removed 4 bases at V and 4 bases at J, with 15 bases between. CDR3 length: 14 residues. The CDR3 nucleotides read TGTGCCAGCAGCCCTACCAACAGGGTATACGAGCAGTACTTC. It encodes CASSPTNRVYEQYF.

CDR3 amino acids: CASSLPGQGHYGYTF. CDR3 sequence (DNA): TGTGCCAGCAGCCTACCGGGACAGGGGCACTATGGCTACACCTTC. The chain employs TRBV5-4 and TRBJ1-2; 10 bases map to TRBD1. Germline loops: CDR1 SGHNT, CDR2 YYREEE (reference sequence). The CDR3 is 15 residues long. Trimming at V came to 4 bases and at J to 3 bases, leaving 6 bases not matched to a gene.

J is TRBJ1-2 and V is TRBV10-1; D unresolved. V was cut by 10 bases and J by 8 bases, with 17 bases left in between. This CDR3 contains 12 residues. Germline loops: CDR1 WNHNN, CDR2 SYGVQD (reference sequence). DNA of the CDR3: TGCGCCACCCCTCGGAAGCGGGTCGGCTACACCTTC. Translating gives CATPRKRVGYTF.

This clone turned up a few times. This sequence joins TRBV4-1 and TRBJ2-5; D is perhaps TRBD1 (5 bases). The CDR3 is made up of 15 amino acids. Germline V CDR1 and CDR2: MGHRA, YSYEKL. V was cut by 2 bases and J by 5 bases, with 15 bases left in between. In nucleotides, the CDR3 is TGCGCCAGCAGCCAACCGGCAGGGTACGGTGAGACCCAGTACTTC. As protein: CASSQPAGYGETQYF.

The J gene is TRBJ2-1, the V gene TRBV14; 9 bases agree with TRBD1. The CDR3 totals 13 residues. Germline lookup yields CDR1 SGHDN and CDR2 FVKESK. With 7 bases clipped from V and 10 bases from J, the junction kept 8 bases outside the gene matches. CDR3 sequence (DNA): TGTGCCAGCACATCAACAGGGGGCGGCGAGCAGTTCTTC. This sequence encodes CASTSTGGGEQFF.

V gene TRBV19 combines with J gene TRBJ1-3; D gene unclear. This CDR3 is 13 amino acids long. Trimming stripped 4 bases from V and 0 bases from J, with 4 bases between. Germline CDR1 reads LNHDA; CDR2 reads SQIVND (reference sequence). CDR3 sequence reads: CASSRDSGNTIYF. CDR3 DNA: TGTGCCAGTAGTAGAGACTCTGGAAACACCATATATTTT.

In this sample, this clone turned up once. This sequence joins TRBV11-2 and TRBJ1-2; D remains unclear. Germline values: CDR1 SGHAT, CDR2 FQNNGV. CDR3 length equals 13 residues. V lost 2 bases and J 2 bases, leaving 6 bases between the germline ends. Here the CDR3 DNA reads TGTGCCAGCAGCTTATTATCAAACTATGGCTACACCTTC. This sequence encodes CASSLLSNYGYTF.